A single sample gave rise to the 3 T cell receptor beta chains below, sequenced in a study of cytomegalovirus exposure and HLA in healthy donors. PCR involved 60 Vbeta and 13 Jbeta primers. Generated by immunoSEQ multiplex PCR, the TCRdb table keeps only in-frame clones and is missing some. The data hold around 95,000 clones, with about four fifths observed a single time. The sample comprised PBMCs. These receptors all stem from a middle-aged woman in good health and CMV-seropositive.

This rearrangement joins TRBV9 to TRBJ2-1; no reliable D call. V was clipped by 4 bases and J by 1 base, with 12 bases between them. Germline CDR1 is SGDLS and CDR2 is YYNGEE. The CDR3 is 15 amino acids. CDR3 in amino acids: CASSPVSESYNEQFF. The CDR3 DNA sequence: TGTGCCAGCAGCCCCGTAAGTGAGTCCTACAATGAGCAGTTCTTC.

The rearrangement joins TRBV2 to TRBJ2-1; 7 nucleotides agree with TRBD1. Germline V lookup: CDR1 SNHLY, CDR2 FYNNEI. The CDR3 has 10 amino acids. Germline trimming cut 7 bases from V and 15 bases from J; bases unmatched to any gene: 6. Here the CDR3 DNA reads TGTGCCAGCAATGACAGGGTTACGTTCTTC. Translated: CASNDRVTFF. The full variable domain, completed using reference TRBV2 and TRBJ2-1, is EPEVTQTPSHQVTQMGQEVILRCVPISNHLYFYWYRQILGQKVEFLVSFYNNEISEKSEIFDDQFSVERPDGSNFTLKIRSTKLEDSAMYFCASNDRVTFFGPGTRLTVL.

The chain couples TRBV18 to TRBJ2-3; TRBD2 matches at 8 bases. The V segment lost 3 bases and the J segment 4 bases; nucleotides outside the gene matches: 12. Per germline, CDR1 KGHSH and CDR2 LQKENI. This CDR3 has 17 amino acids. The CDR3 is CASSPFPNSGNSDTQYF. CDR3 in DNA: TGTGCCAGCTCACCTTTCCCAAATAGCGGGAATTCAGATACGCAGTATTTT. The full variable domain, its missing parts supplied by reference TRBV18 and TRBJ2-3, is NAGVMQNPRHLVRRRGQEARLRCSPMKGHSHVYWYRQLPEEGLKFMVYLQKENIIDESGMPKERFSAEFPKEGPSILRIQQVVRGDSAAYFCASSPFPNSGNSDTQYFGPGTRLTVL.